This T cell receptor (beta chain) was documented in a study of glioma-infiltrating T cells after dendritic cell vaccination. Study-wide background: Dendritic cells derived from monocytes and pulsed with autologous tumor lysate formed the vaccine.

Method: immunoSEQ multiplex PCR; TCRdb's copy keeps in-frame clones and lacks some. The sample has about 65,000 clones, around nine tenths seen once. The CDR3 sequence is 14 residues long. With V trimmed by 3 bases and J by 5 bases, 4 bases remained unmatched. Germline values: CDR1 GTSNPN, CDR2 SVGIG (reference sequence). Time point reported: after dendritic cell vaccination, including at tumor progression/relapse. Selection required adequate fresh-frozen tumor tissue plus more than two years' survival data. None of the glioblastoma patients had an isocitrate dehydrogenase mutation. This clonotype was obtained from a human donor with glioblastoma. Sequenced here: blood, sampled after dendritic cell vaccination. The V and J genes are TRBV30 and TRBJ1-6; 7 nucleotides line up with TRBD1. CDR3 region: CAWSQGGDNSPLHF. CDR3 bases: TGTGCCTGGAGCCAGGGGGGAGATAATTCACCCCTCCACTTT.